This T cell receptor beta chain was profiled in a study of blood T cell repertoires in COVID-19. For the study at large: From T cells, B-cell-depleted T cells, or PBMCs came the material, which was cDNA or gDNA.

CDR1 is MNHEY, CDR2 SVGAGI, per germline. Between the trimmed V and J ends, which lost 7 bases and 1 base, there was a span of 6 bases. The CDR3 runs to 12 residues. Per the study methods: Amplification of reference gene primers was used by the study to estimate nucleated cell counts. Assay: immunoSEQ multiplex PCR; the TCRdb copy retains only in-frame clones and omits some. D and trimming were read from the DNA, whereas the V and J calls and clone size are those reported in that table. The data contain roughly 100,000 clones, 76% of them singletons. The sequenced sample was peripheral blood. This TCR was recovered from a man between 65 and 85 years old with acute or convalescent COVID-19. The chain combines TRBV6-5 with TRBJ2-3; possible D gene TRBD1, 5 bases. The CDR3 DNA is TGTGCCAGCAAAGGGGGCACAGATACGCAGTATTTT. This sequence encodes CASKGGTDTQYF.